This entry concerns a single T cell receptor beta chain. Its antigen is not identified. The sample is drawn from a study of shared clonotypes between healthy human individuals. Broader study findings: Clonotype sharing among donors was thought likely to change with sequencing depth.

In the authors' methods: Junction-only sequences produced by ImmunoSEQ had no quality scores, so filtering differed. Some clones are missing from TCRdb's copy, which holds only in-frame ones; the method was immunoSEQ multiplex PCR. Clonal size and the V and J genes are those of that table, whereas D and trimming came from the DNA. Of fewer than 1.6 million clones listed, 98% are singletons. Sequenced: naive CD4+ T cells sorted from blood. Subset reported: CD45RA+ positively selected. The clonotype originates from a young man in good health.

The CDR3 spells CASRLDGNEKLFF. The CDR3 DNA sequence: TGTGCCAGCAGGTTAGACGGTAATGAAAAACTGTTTTTT. This chain joins TRBV6-5 and TRBJ1-4; D call uncertain. The V end lost 6 bases, the J end lost 4 bases, and 9 bases lay between the germline ends. The CDR3 spans 13 residues. Looked up from germline, CDR1 is MNHEY and CDR2 is SVGAGI.